The 30 T cell receptor beta chains below come from one sample, sequenced in a study of low-dose radiotherapy and immunotherapy resistance in tumors. Priming of first-strand cDNA relied on TRAV- and TRBV-specific primers (covering alpha and beta chains). Using a constant-region primer together with a V-primer adapter, TCRs were subjected to roughly 18 PCR cycles of amplification. One entry per CDR3 protein, called by TCRdb with MiXCR from the reads. The table has 85,000 to 100,000 distinct CDR3 sequences, more than 8% seen once. Time point reported: before trial treatment. Sequencing used PBMCs, obtained before treatment. These receptors were obtained from a male donor with prostate cancer.

This clonotype was counted many times. As DNA, the CDR3 is TGTGCCAGCAGTTACTACGACGAGCAGTACTTC. It specifies CASSYYDEQYF. This chain joins TRBV12-3 or TRBV12-4 and TRBJ2-7; D is uncertain. CDR3 size: 11 residues. Trimming cost V 4 bases and J 5 bases, with 6 bases left between them.

In this sample, this clonotype turned up many times. This rearrangement joins TRBV5-4 to TRBJ2-1; 7 nucleotides agree with TRBD2. The V gene end was trimmed by 2 bases and the J gene end by 4 bases; junction bases not matched to a gene: 6. The germline gives CDR1 SGHNT, CDR2 YYREEE (reference sequence). This CDR3 has 15 residues. CDR3 DNA sequence: TGTGCCAGCAGCTTCTCGGCTAGCGGTTACAATGAGCAGTTCTTC. This gives the protein CASSFSASGYNEQFF.

Worth noting for this clonotype: A much larger clone lies a single base off, so this may be a read error. The CDR3 loop is CASSHRTSRESFNEQYF. The CDR3 DNA sequence: TGTGCCAGCAGCCACCGAACTTCCAGAGAGAGCTTCAACGAGCAGTACTTC. The chain joins TRBV26 to TRBJ2-7. TRBV26 is given as a pseudogene. The CDR3 has 17 amino acids.

This clonotype was detected many times. The gene calls are TRBV3-1 and TRBJ1-2; D is uncertain. The ends were cut back, 1 base at V and 4 bases at J, with 10 bases in the middle. CDR3 length: 14 amino acids. Germline lookup yields CDR1 LGHDT and CDR2 YNNKEL (reference sequence). The CDR3, as DNA: TGTGCCAGCAGCCAAGTTAGGGCAGCCTATGGCTACACCTTC. It translates to CASSQVRAAYGYTF.

This clonotype was detected ten times or more. The chain uses TRBV6-5 and TRBJ2-7, with TRBD1 as a possible D gene (6 bases). Trimming took off 6 bases at V and 2 bases at J, with 11 bases between the two ends. Germline V gene data show CDR1 as MNHEY and CDR2 as SVGAGI. CDR3 size: 13 residues. CDR3 coding DNA: TGTGCCAGCAGAGTGGACAGTACCTACGAGCAGTACTTC. It specifies CASRVDSTYEQYF.

This clonotype was seen repeatedly, ten times or more. The genes are TRBV5-4 and TRBJ2-5; the D is unclear. Trimming took 0 bases from V and 2 from J, leaving 8 bases between them. The CDR3 totals 14 residues. Germline lookup yields CDR1 SGHNT and CDR2 YYREEE (reference sequence). DNA of the CDR3: TGTGCCAGCAGCTTGGTGCCAGGACAAGAGACCCAGTACTTC. It encodes CASSLVPGQETQYF. Full variable domain (remainder filled in from reference TRBV5-4 and TRBJ2-5): ETGVTQSPTHLIKTRGQQVTLRCSSQSGHNTVSWYQQALGQGPQFIFQYYREEENGRGNFPPRFSGLQFPNYSSELNVNALELDDSALYLCASSLVPGQETQYFGPGTRLLVL.

This chain connects TRBV29-1 to TRBJ2-3; D could derive from TRBD1 or TRBD2 (5 bases each). The CDR3 has 14 amino acids. V was shortened by 6 bases and J by 1 base, with 14 bases between the two germline ends. The germline V gene has CDR1 SQVTM and CDR2 ANQGSEA. In nucleotides, the CDR3 is TGCAGCGTGGCCCCCGGGACCCGCACAGATACGCAGTATTTT. This translates into CSVAPGTRTDTQYF.

This clonotype came up many times. The rearrangement uses TRBV28 and TRBJ2-1; 7 nucleotides match TRBD1. Unmatched junction bases numbered 5, after V lost 8 bases and J lost 1 base. Germline V gene data show CDR1 as MDHEN and CDR2 as SYDVKM. This CDR3 comprises 14 residues. CDR3 DNA sequence: TGTGCCAGCGGGACAGCGCCATCCTACAATGAGCAGTTCTTC. Amino acid sequence: CASGTAPSYNEQFF. Full variable domain (outside the CDR3, taken from reference TRBV28 and TRBJ2-1): DVKVTQSSRYLVKRTGEKVFLECVQDMDHENMFWYRQDPGLGLRLIYFSYDVKMKEKGDIPEGYSVSREKKERFSLILESASTNQTSMYLCASGTAPSYNEQFFGPGTRLTVL.

This clonotype was recorded at least ten times. V usage is TRBV6-5 and J usage is TRBJ2-7; 8 positions agree with TRBD2. Per the germline V gene, CDR1 is MNHEY and CDR2 is SVGAGI. Trimming cost V 8 bases and J 5 bases; bases outside gene matches: 14. The length of the CDR3 is 15 residues. CDR3 nucleotides: TGTGCCAGCTACAAGCGGTCGGGGGGGCCCCACGAGCAGTACTTC. It yields the protein CASYKRSGGPHEQYF.

There are many counts of this clonotype. This chain uses TRBV28 with TRBJ2-7; 7 nucleotides align to TRBD1. V lost 4 bases, J lost 5 bases, and 11 bases stayed unmatched. The CDR3 consists of 15 residues. Germline CDR1 MDHEN, CDR2 SYDVKM. Written as DNA, the CDR3 is TGTGCCAGCAGTTCCCACGACAGGGCACTCGACGAGCAGTACTTC. Translation gives CASSSHDRALDEQYF.

This clonotype occurred many times. The V gene is TRBV20-1, the J gene TRBJ1-2; maybe TRBD1 (6 bases). This CDR3 is built from 11 residues. Germline-derived CDR1 and CDR2 are DFQATT and SNEGSKA (reference sequence). Trimming took 7 bases from V and 1 from J, leaving 7 bases between them. CDR3 DNA: TGCAGTGGGACAGTTAACTATGGCTACACCTTC. Translated: CSGTVNYGYTF.

This clonotype was counted many times. The CDR3 bases are TGTGCCAGTAGCCAACAGGGGGCGGTGAACACTGAAGCTTTCTTT. Protein product: CASSQQGAVNTEAFF. This rearrangement joins TRBV19 to TRBJ1-1, with TRBD1 identical over 9 bases. V shed 6 bases, J shed 0 bases, and the junction held 5 bases outside the gene matches. CDR3 size: 15 residues. Per germline, CDR1 LNHDA and CDR2 SQIVND (reference sequence).

The chain has TRBV7-2 and TRBJ2-1; D might be TRBD2 (6 bases). From germline, CDR1 is SGHTA and CDR2 FQGNSA. Trimming cost V 5 bases and J 2 bases, with 16 bases left between them. The CDR3 is made up of 16 amino acids. CDR3 nucleotides: TGTGCCAGCAGCCACTTTGGCGGCGGGGCCTACAATGAGCAGTTCTTC. Translating it yields CASSHFGGGAYNEQFF.

In this sample, this clonotype turned up many times. The V gene is TRBV6-2 or TRBV6-3, the J gene TRBJ2-7; D not certain. Trimming pared 6 bases from V and 5 bases from J, leaving 14 bases between. The germline V gene has CDR1 MNHEY and CDR2 SVGEGT. The CDR3 has 13 residues. Written as DNA, the CDR3 is TGTGCCAGCAGCCACGGAAGAGTCCACGAGCAGTACTTC. It translates to CASSHGRVHEQYF.

This clonotype was detected ten times or more. The V and J genes are TRBV10-3 and TRBJ2-7, with 11 bases lining up with TRBD1. V dropped 8 bases and J dropped 1; count of bases not matched to a gene: 7. The germline gives CDR1 ENHRY, CDR2 SYGVKD. The CDR3 totals 15 residues. The CDR3 nucleotides are TGTGCCATCCACAGTGGGACAGGGGGATCCTACGAGCAGTACTTC. It is translated as CAIHSGTGGSYEQYF.

This clonotype showed up many times. The chain has TRBV7-2 and TRBJ2-7, with TRBD2 matching 11 bases. After removal of 1 base from V and 6 bases from J, the junction contained 8 bases not matched to a gene. In germline, CDR1 is SGHTA, CDR2 FQGNSA. The CDR3 runs to 16 residues. CDR3 sequence: CASSLVGGGTSGEQYF. CDR3 sequence (DNA): TGTGCCAGCAGCTTAGTAGGGGGGGGGACTAGCGGCGAGCAGTACTTC.

This clonotype was counted at least ten times. The V call is TRBV30, the J call TRBJ2-4; D is ambiguous. Germline V gene data show CDR1 as GTSNPN and CDR2 as SVGIG (reference sequence). The V gene lost 4 bases and the J gene lost 6 bases, with 10 bases spanning the gap. The CDR3 length is 12 residues. The chain's CDR3 is CAWKGGSNIQYF. The CDR3 nucleotides read TGTGCCTGGAAGGGCGGCTCAAACATTCAGTACTTC.

In its sample, this clonotype was seen many times. The V call is TRBV5-1, the J call TRBJ1-2; D might be TRBD1 (5 bases). CDR3 length: 13 amino acids. Germline values: CDR1 SGHRS, CDR2 YFSETQ. Trimming removed 4 bases from V and 5 bases from J, with 12 bases in between. CDR3 sequence: CASSEGTGYGYTF. For the CDR3, the DNA is TGCGCCAGCAGCGAGGGGACGGGGTATGGCTACACCTTC.

This clonotype was detected many times. The chain is built from TRBV28 and TRBJ2-7, with TRBD1 identical over 10 bases. CDR3 length: 17 residues. The trim removed 4 bases at V and 1 base at J, leaving 10 bases unmatched. Germline V lookup: CDR1 MDHEN, CDR2 SYDVKM. CDR3 amino acids: CASSYPARTGGSYEQYF. The CDR3 DNA follows: TGTGCCAGCAGTTATCCCGCGCGGACAGGGGGGTCCTACGAGCAGTACTTC.

This clonotype was observed many times. The chain couples TRBV11-2 to TRBJ2-1, with D perhaps matching TRBD2 (6 bases). Trimming pared 1 base from V and 7 bases from J, leaving 11 bases between. Germline assignment: CDR1 SGHAT and CDR2 FQNNGV. This CDR3 is 14 amino acids long. In nucleotides, the CDR3 is TGTGCCAGCAGCTTAGCCCTAGCGAGAAATGAGCAGTTCTTC. Residues: CASSLALARNEQFF.

This clonotype has at least ten counts. V and J are TRBV11-3 and TRBJ2-7; TRBD1 is a possible D gene (6 bases). V was clipped by 3 bases and J by 5 bases, with 23 bases between them. This CDR3 comprises 17 residues. In germline, CDR1 is SGHNT, CDR2 YENEEA. CDR3 bases: TGTGCCAGCAGCTTCAACTACAGGGTCTATTTCCACCACGAGCAGTACTTC. It encodes CASSFNYRVYFHHEQYF.

This clonotype was counted ten times or more. The V call is TRBV20-1, the J call TRBJ1-2, with D maybe TRBD1 (5 bases). The V gene's germline CDR1 is DFQATT and CDR2 SNEGSKA (reference sequence). The CDR3 has 15 amino acids. With 3 bases removed from V and 4 bases from J, the gap between germline ends came to 18 bases. The CDR3, as DNA: TGCAGTGCTAGCCCCCCAGGGCTTATGGGCTATGGCTACACCTTC. As protein: CSASPPGLMGYGYTF.

This clonotype was observed at least ten times. This chain links TRBV28 with TRBJ1-2; 9 nucleotides line up with TRBD1. The germline gives CDR1 MDHEN, CDR2 SYDVKM. The CDR3 runs to 14 residues. With V trimmed by 7 bases and J by 8 bases, 11 bases remained unmatched. This CDR3 is CASITGQGSGGYTF. The CDR3, as DNA: TGTGCCAGCATAACCGGACAGGGGAGTGGAGGCTACACCTTC.

This clonotype was counted ten times or more. The chain carries TRBV29-1 and TRBJ1-2; the D gene is possibly TRBD1 (6 bases). The CDR3 length is 12 residues. Deletions cut 6 bases from V and 6 bases from J, with 14 bases between. CDR1 is SQVTM, CDR2 ANQGSEA, per germline. As DNA, the CDR3 is TGCAGCGTGCAAGGGGGGGGAAATGGCTACACCTTC. Its translation: CSVQGGGNGYTF.

This clonotype was seen repeatedly, ten times or more. The CDR3 nucleotides are TGTGCCACCAGTGAAGGGGGGATTGGTCAGCCCCAGCATTTT. Protein: CATSEGGIGQPQHF. The V and J genes are TRBV24-1 and TRBJ1-5; possible D gene TRBD1, 6 bases. V shed 4 bases and J shed 6 bases, with 12 bases lying between them. Per the germline V gene, CDR1 is KGHDR and CDR2 is SFDVKD. This CDR3 region has 14 residues.

This clonotype was counted ten times or more. One end of the junction varies from germline; a read error may be responsible. The chain joins TRBV2 to TRBJ2-7; no clear D gene. Germline CDR1 and CDR2: SNHLY and FYNNEI. The CDR3 length is 18 residues. The CDR3 loop reads CASSEALSLVTVSHEQYF. CDR3 DNA sequence: TGTGCCAGCAGTGAAGCGCTGTCTCTCGTTACAGTCTCCCACGAGCAGTACTTC.

The table lists this clonotype with many counts. The rearrangement uses TRBV28 and TRBJ1-2; D is perhaps TRBD1 (5 bases). CDR1 MDHEN and CDR2 SYDVKM come from the germline V gene. The CDR3 is 14 amino acids. V shed 5 bases and J shed 3 bases, with 13 bases lying between them. This chain's CDR3 is CASSGGAQDYGYTF. The CDR3 nucleotides read TGTGCCAGCAGTGGAGGGGCCCAAGACTATGGCTACACCTTC.

The sample holds a few counts of this clonotype. The chain joins TRBV10-3 to TRBJ1-1; D perhaps matches TRBD1 (5 bases). The germline V and J ends were trimmed by 5 bases and 2 bases, with 9 bases remaining between them. CDR3 length: 13 amino acids. Germline V CDR1 and CDR2: ENHRY, SYGVKD. The CDR3 bases are TGTGCCATCAGTACCGGGACTAACACTGAAGCTTTCTTT. Amino acid sequence: CAISTGTNTEAFF.

The sample holds many counts of this clonotype. This chain connects TRBV18 to TRBJ2-7, with D perhaps matching TRBD2 (6 bases). CDR3 length equals 16 residues. Germline V gene data show CDR1 as KGHSH and CDR2 as LQKENI. Trimming cost V 0 bases and J 2 bases, with 14 bases left between them. The CDR3 region is CASSPPTSSAPYEQYF. The CDR3 coding sequence is TGTGCCAGCTCACCACCCACTAGCTCCGCACCCTACGAGCAGTACTTC.

At least ten counts were recorded for this clonotype. DNA for the CDR3: TGCAGCGTTGGGGCTAGTGGGGCCAACGTCCTGACTTTC. It translates to CSVGASGANVLTF. The chain couples TRBV29-1 to TRBJ2-6, with unresolved D. The CDR3 totals 13 residues. CDR1 is SQVTM and CDR2 is ANQGSEA in the germline V gene. Between the trimmed V and J ends, which lost 4 bases and 3 bases, there was a span of 7 bases.